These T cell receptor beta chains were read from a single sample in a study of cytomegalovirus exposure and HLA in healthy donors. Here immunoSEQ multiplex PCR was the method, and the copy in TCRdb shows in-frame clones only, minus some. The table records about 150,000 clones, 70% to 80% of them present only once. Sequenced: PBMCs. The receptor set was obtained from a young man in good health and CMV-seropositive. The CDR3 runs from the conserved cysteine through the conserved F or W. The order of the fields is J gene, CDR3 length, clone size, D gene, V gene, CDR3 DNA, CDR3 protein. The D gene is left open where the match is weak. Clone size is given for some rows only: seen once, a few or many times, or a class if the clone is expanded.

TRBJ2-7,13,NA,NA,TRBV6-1,TGTGCCAGCAGTTATGGAGACTCCTACGAGCAGTACTTC,CASSYGDSYEQYF
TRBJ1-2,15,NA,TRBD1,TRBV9,TGTGCCAGCAGCGTAGATTCAGGGGGGCTCTGTGGCTACACCTTC,CASSVDSGGLCGYTF
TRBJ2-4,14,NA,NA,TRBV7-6,TGTGCCAGCAGCTTTGGGGGAGGGGGGAACATTCAGTACTTC,CASSFGGGGNIQYF
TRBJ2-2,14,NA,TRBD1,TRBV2,TGTGCCAGCAGTGAGGGACAGGGGCCCGGGGAGCTGTTTTTT,CASSEGQGPGELFF
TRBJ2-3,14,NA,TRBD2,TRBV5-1,TGCGCCAGCAGCCGGACTAGCGGGGTTGGTACGCAGTATTTT,CASSRTSGVGTQYF
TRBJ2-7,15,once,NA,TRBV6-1,TGTGCCAGCATTCCCAGCCCGACAGTCTCCTACGAGCAGTACTTC,CASIPSPTVSYEQYF
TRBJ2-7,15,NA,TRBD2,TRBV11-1,TGTGCCAGCACCCGACTAGCGGGGAACCGTAGGGAGCAGTACTTC,CASTRLAGNRREQYF
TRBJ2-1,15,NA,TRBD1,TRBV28,TGTGCCAGCAGTTTGGCCCCGGCTCGACGACAGGGGAAGTTCTTC,CASSLAPARRQGKFF
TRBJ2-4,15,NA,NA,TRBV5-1,TGCGCCAGCAGGCGGGACTCAGAAGCCAAAAACATTCAGTACTTC,CASRRDSEAKNIQYF
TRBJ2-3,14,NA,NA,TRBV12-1,TGTGCCAGCAACCATCCGGGGGGCGCAGATACGCAGTATTTT,CASNHPGGADTQYF
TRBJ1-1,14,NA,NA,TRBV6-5,TGTGCCAGCAAGTATTCCGGGGGGAACACTGAAGCTTTCTTT,CASKYSGGNTEAFF
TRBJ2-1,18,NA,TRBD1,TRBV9,TGTGCCAGCAGCGTAGTCGCTAACCCGGGACAGGGGGTAAATGAGCAGTTCTTC,CASSVVANPGQGVNEQFF
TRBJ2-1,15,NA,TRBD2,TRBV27,TGTGCCAGCAGTTCTGGGGGGGGACCCTACAATGAGCAGTTCTTC,CASSSGGGPYNEQFF
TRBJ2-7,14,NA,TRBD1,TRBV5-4,TGTGCCAGCAGCAAGGGACAGGGGATCGACGAGCAGTACTTC,CASSKGQGIDEQYF
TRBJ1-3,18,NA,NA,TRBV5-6,TGTGCCAGCAGCTTATATGGGCGGGGACGCTACTCTGGAAACACCATATATTTT,CASSLYGRGRYSGNTIYF
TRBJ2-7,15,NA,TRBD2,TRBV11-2,TGTGCCAGCAGCTTGGGAGCGGGATATTGGAACGAGCAGTACTTC,CASSLGAGYWNEQYF
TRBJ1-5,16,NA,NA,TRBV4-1,TGCGCCAGCAGCACAAGGGAGGGAGGAAATAATCAGCCCCAGCATTTT,CASSTREGGNNQPQHF
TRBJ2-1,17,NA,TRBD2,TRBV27,TGTGCCAGCAGTAAAAAAGCGGGAGGGACGGTCGGCAATGAGCAGTTCTTC,CASSKKAGGTVGNEQFF
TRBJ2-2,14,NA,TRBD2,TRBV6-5,TGTGCCAGCAGTGGACTAGCGGACACCGGGGAGCTGTTTTTT,CASSGLADTGELFF
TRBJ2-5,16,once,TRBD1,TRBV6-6,TGTGCCAGCAGTTACTCGGGACAGCCACTGGGAGAGACCCAGTACTTC,CASSYSGQPLGETQYF
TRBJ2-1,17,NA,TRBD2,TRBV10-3,TGTGCCATCAGTGTAATACTAGCGGGAGAGTCCTACAATGAGCAGTTCTTC,CAISVILAGESYNEQFF
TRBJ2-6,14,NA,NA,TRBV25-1,TGTGCCAGCACTGCGGGCTCTGGGGCCAACGTCCTGACTTTC,CASTAGSGANVLTF
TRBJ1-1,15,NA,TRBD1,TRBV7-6,TGTGCCAGCAGCTTAGCAGGGACAGAGAACACTGAAGCTTTCTTT,CASSLAGTENTEAFF
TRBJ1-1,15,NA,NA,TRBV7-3,TGTGCCAGCAGCTTATCGTACAGCCGACACCTGAAGGCTTTCTTT,CASSLSYSRHLKAFF
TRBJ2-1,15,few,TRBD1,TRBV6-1,TGTGCCAGCAGTGAGAGGGACAGGGCTTCCAATGAGCAGTTCTTC,CASSERDRASNEQFF
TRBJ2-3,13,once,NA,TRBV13,TGTGCCAGCAGCTCCGGGAGTTCAGATACGCAGTATTTT,CASSSGSSDTQYF
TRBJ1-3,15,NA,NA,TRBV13,TGTGCCAGCAGCTTTTCACAAACCGAAGGAAACACCATATATTTT,CASSFSQTEGNTIYF
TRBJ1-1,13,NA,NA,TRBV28,TGTGCCAGCGGTCTAATACCCGACACTGAAGCTTTCTTT,CASGLIPDTEAFF
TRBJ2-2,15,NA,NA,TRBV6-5,TGTGCCAGCTCGGTCGGGGGAGAGGACACCGGGGAGCTGTTTTTT,CASSVGGEDTGELFF
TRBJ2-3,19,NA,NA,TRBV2,TGTGCCAGCAGTGAAGCGCGGGTGTCGGCCCACCGAAGCACAGATACGCAGTATTTT,CASSEARVSAHRSTDTQYF
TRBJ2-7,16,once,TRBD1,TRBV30,TGTGCCTGGAGGATTACCGACAGGGCCTCCTACTACGAGCAGTACTTC,CAWRITDRASYYEQYF
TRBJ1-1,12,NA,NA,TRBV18,TGTGCCAGCTCTTCCGGTACCTCTGAAGCTTTCTTT,CASSSGTSEAFF
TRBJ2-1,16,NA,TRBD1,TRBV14,TGTGCCAGCAGCCAGGAGTCCGGGACAGTATACAATGAGCAGTTCTTC,CASSQESGTVYNEQFF